This T cell receptor beta chain was found in a study of spatial heterogeneity in lung cancer (dated by TCRdb to between 2017 and 2020). The study in broad terms: Beta-chain transcripts were consistently detected in greater numbers than alpha-chain transcripts, which likely reflects a higher abundance of beta-chain transcripts. In non-small cell lung cancer, the study quantitatively compared TCR alpha and beta repertoires across several tumor regions, matched nontumor lung, and blood. In the raw uncorrected reads, each unique combination of TCR and UMI appeared more than ten times on average. Nonsynonymous mutation counts, determined by whole-exome sequencing of tumor tissue, were related to features of the TCR repertoire. Both alpha and beta chains were TCR-sequenced in samples taken at surgery, namely 220 tumor regions, 64 matched nontumor lung samples and 55 to 60 PBMC samples.

What the time point label conveys for this sample: sample taken at primary tumor resection. Samples were obtained from roughly 72 patients with early-stage, untreated non-small cell lung cancer from the lung TRACERx cohort. Without any cell sorting, TCR sequencing was performed on whole RNA extracted either from tumor and nontumor lung tissue or from cryopreserved PBMC samples. A patient was chosen for TCR sequencing only when enough RNA was available from at least two tumor regions. With respect to this clonotype: The clone's antigen remains unknown. Per-nucleotide qualities are absent, and no much larger clonotype sits a single base away.

At the junction V is shortened by 7 bases and J by 9 bases; bases outside the gene matches: 5. According to the germline V gene (reference sequence), CDR1 reads DFQATT and CDR2 reads SNEGSKA. The CDR3 goes from the cysteine to the phenylalanine over 12 residues. CDR3 DNA only is kept here, 36 bases in frame from base 1. Overall results and qualifications from the work: Ubiquitous expanded tumor TCRs showed up in blood more often at tumor resection than at routine follow-up. Confirming at a functional level the hypothesis that regional TCRs recognize regional mutations was considered to require additional single-cell paired TCR alpha and beta sequencing.

Library generation was performed with 5' RACE. These reads were obtained on a NextSeq 500. The TCR library protocol attached a unique molecular identifier to each TCR cDNA molecule to allow correction of PCR and sequencing errors. Per the authors' processing: Decombinator tools were used for TCR identification, UMI-based error correction and CDR3 extraction. TCRs above a frequency of 2 per 1,000, corresponding to the top 1% of the tumor frequency distribution, were defined as expanded. Rényi diversity was computed with the R vegan package after subsampling each repertoire 100 times to 5,000 TCRs. To build CDR3 similarity networks, amino acid triplet string-kernel similarity was used, and CDR3s were connected when their pairwise similarity was above 0.82. The raw public reads went through TCRdb reprocessing: fastp at Q25, MiXCR clone calling, in-frame beta chains kept. Each record represents a unique CDR3 protein, reported with the most common genes and DNA among its rows. TCRdb, not the authors, supplied the V and J calls. The sample table shows about 61,000 distinct CDR3 sequences, and under 7.5% are seen once. About 15% of the sample is taken by the ten largest.

This receptor was obtained from a female donor with early-stage non-small cell lung cancer. The material was PBMCs, obtained at surgery. The chain is assembled from TRBV20-1 and TRBJ2-1; the central 11 bases match TRBD2. The CDR3 corresponds to CSEGTSGSEQFF. In nucleotide form, the sequence is TGCAGTGAGGGGACTAGCGGTAGTGAGCAGTTCTTC.